One TCR beta chain is described in this entry. No cognate antigen has been identified for it. Per-nucleotide qualities are absent, and no much larger clonotype sits a single base away. The germline V gene supplies CDR1 SGHNT and CDR2 YENEEA. Spanning cysteine to phenylalanine, the CDR3 consists of 13 amino acids. Here the CDR3 DNA is all that survives: 39 bases in frame from base 1. The V end loses 3 bases and the J end loses 10 bases, and a stretch of 10 bases separates them. These data come from a study of metastatic and nonmetastatic thyroid tumors (dated by TCRdb to 2019 to 2021). Background on the whole study: For patients with malignant and with benign thyroid disease, the researchers compared repertoires between peripheral blood samples and tumor or nodule tissue samples.

Library method: PCR. The listed sequencing device is Illumina HiSeq 4000. High-throughput sequencing was used to profile the TCR beta-chain CDR3 region of each patient. On the authors' methods: Drawing on CDR3 differences between clinicopathological groups, the researchers built a classifier meant to tell apart patients with distant-metastatic papillary thyroid cancer. The Shannon index was used to assess repertoire diversity, and the Morisita-Horn index was used to assess tumor-blood repertoire similarity. Starting from the raw public reads, TCRdb applied fastp trimming at Q25, assembled clones with MiXCR and retained in-frame beta chains. The V and J calls here are based on TCRdb, not the publication. The sample table contains 8,500 to 13,000 clones; only one count was recorded for over 25% of them. The ten largest account for around 9.5% of the sample. General study outcomes and caveats: In both blood and tumor samples, malignant tumors were reported to have significantly higher TCR beta diversity than benign nodules.

None of the patients had been given any treatment before thyroid surgery. Using T-cell receptor beta sequencing, the study looked back at clinical samples from patients collected from 2012 to 2018. The V and J segments used are TRBV11-3 and TRBJ1-6; the D region possibly corresponds to TRBD1 (6 bases align). The sample taken for sequencing was tumor tissue. The sequence was obtained from a female donor with papillary thyroid cancer or a benign thyroid nodule (not recorded which). Some clones in this sample may be carry-over from other donors' samples. Read as DNA, the sequence is TGTGCCAGCAGCTTTACACAGGGCTCACCCCTCCACTTT. The translation is CASSFTQGSPLHF.